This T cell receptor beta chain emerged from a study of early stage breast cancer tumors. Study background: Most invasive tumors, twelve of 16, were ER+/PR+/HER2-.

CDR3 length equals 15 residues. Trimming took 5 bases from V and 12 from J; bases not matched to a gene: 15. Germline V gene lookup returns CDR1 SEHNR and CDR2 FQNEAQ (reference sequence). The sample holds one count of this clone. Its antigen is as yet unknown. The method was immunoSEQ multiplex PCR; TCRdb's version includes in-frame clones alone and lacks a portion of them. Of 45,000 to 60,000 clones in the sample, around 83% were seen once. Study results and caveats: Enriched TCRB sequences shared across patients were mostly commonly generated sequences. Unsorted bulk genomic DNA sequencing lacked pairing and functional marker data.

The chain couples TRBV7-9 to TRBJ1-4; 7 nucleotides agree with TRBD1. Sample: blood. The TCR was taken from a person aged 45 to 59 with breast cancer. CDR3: CASSALDRLVDELFF. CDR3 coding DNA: TGTGCCAGCAGCGCTTTGGACAGGCTGGTGGACGAACTGTTTTTT.